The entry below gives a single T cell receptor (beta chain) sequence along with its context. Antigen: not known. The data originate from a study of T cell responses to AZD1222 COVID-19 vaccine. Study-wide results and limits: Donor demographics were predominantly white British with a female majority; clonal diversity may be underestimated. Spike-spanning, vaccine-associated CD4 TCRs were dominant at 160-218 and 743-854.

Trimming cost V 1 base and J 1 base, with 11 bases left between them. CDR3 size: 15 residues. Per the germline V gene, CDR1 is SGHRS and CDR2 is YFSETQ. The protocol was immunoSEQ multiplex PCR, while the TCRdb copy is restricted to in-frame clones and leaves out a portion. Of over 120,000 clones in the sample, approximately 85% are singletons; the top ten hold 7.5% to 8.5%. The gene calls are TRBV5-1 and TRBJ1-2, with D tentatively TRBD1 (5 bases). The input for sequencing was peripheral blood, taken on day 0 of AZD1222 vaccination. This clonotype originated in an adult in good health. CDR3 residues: CASSLWQGSNYGYTF. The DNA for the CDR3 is TGCGCCAGCAGCTTGTGGCAGGGAAGTAACTATGGCTACACCTTC. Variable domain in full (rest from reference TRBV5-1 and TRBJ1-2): KAGVTQTPRYLIKTRGQQVTLSCSPISGHRSVSWYQQTPGQGLQFLFEYFSETQRNKGNFPGRFSGRQFSNSRSEMNVSTLELGDSALYLCASSLWQGSNYGYTFGSGTRLTVV.